The 21 T cell receptor beta chains below all came from one sample that was sequenced in a study of T cell responses to AZD1222 COVID-19 vaccine. Produced via immunoSEQ multiplex PCR; TCRdb's table is partial and in-frame only. The table shows 100,000 to 120,000 clones, with about 90% occurring only once. The source was peripheral blood, collected 28 days after the second AZD1222 dose. These receptors came from an adult who received the AZD1222 COVID-19 vaccine.

The chain carries TRBV11-2 and TRBJ2-1; D not resolved. V lost 1 base and J 4 bases, leaving 5 bases between the germline ends. The CDR3 contains 13 residues. CDR1 SGHAT and CDR2 FQNNGV come from the germline V gene. CDR3 sequence: CASSLALYNEQFF. CDR3 bases: TGTGCCAGCAGCTTAGCACTGTACAATGAGCAGTTCTTC.

This clone was detected once. V is TRBV5-1 and J is TRBJ2-1; possibly TRBD1 for D (5 bases). Germline V gene lookup returns CDR1 SGHRS and CDR2 YFSETQ. Trimming shortened V by 4 bases and J by 4 bases, and 15 bases separated the two germline ends. This CDR3 spans 15 amino acids. The CDR3, as DNA: TGCGCCAGCAGCCCCCAAAGCAGGGTATACAATGAGCAGTTCTTC. Translated: CASSPQSRVYNEQFF.

This clone occurred once. The V and J genes are TRBV6-5 and TRBJ2-7; 7 bases are a match to TRBD1. Trimming took 5 bases from V and 2 from J; bases not matched to a gene: 6. Germline CDR1 is MNHEY and CDR2 is SVGAGI. The CDR3 runs to 14 residues. The CDR3 bases are TGTGCCAGCAGTCTACAGGGGTCCCCCTACGAGCAGTACTTC. This codes for CASSLQGSPYEQYF.

In this sample, this clone turned up once. The CDR3, as DNA: TGTGCCAGCCGGGACGGATATAGCAATCAGCCCCAGCATTTT. The encoded protein is CASRDGYSNQPQHF. The V call is TRBV2, the J call TRBJ1-5; perhaps TRBD1 as D (5 bases). Per the germline V gene, CDR1 is SNHLY and CDR2 is FYNNEI. The CDR3 sequence is 14 residues long. Trimming left V 8 bases short and J 0 bases short, with 11 bases between. The full variable domain, rest sourced from reference TRBV2 and TRBJ1-5, is EPEVTQTPSHQVTQMGQEVILRCVPISNHLYFYWYRQILGQKVEFLVSFYNNEISEKSEIFDDQFSVERPDGSNFTLKIRSTKLEDSAMYFCASRDGYSNQPQHFGDGTRLSIL.

The chain combines TRBV3-1 (or the pseudogene TRBV3-2) with TRBJ2-1, with 12 positions matching TRBD2. V gave up 4 bases and J gave up 7 bases; unmatched junction bases: 8. CDR1 LGHDT and CDR2 YNNKEL come from the germline V gene (reference sequence). CDR3 length equals 16 residues. In nucleotides, the CDR3 is TGTGCCAGCAGCCCACGACTAGCGGGGGTACGAAATGAGCAGTTCTTC. Encoded protein: CASSPRLAGVRNEQFF.

V gene TRBV9 combines with J gene TRBJ2-7; D may be TRBD1 (6 bases). The V end lost 1 base, the J end lost 7 bases, and 15 bases lay between the germline ends. Germline V gives CDR1 SGDLS, CDR2 YYNGEE. The CDR3 runs 14 residues. CDR3 in DNA: TGTGCCAGCAGCGTATCCCCCAGGGGTTCAGAGCAGTACTTC. Amino acid sequence: CASSVSPRGSEQYF.

The rearrangement links TRBV7-2 to TRBJ2-1; no firm D call. The CDR3 spans 11 residues. From germline, CDR1 is SGHTA and CDR2 FQGNSA. V lost 4 bases, J lost 10 bases, and 8 bases lay in between. The CDR3: CASSSQIEQFF. CDR3 nucleotides: TGTGCCAGCAGCTCTCAGATAGAGCAGTTCTTC.

The rearrangement joins TRBV19 to TRBJ2-2; possibly TRBD1 for D (5 bases). Germline V gives CDR1 LNHDA, CDR2 SQIVND (reference sequence). The CDR3 length is 14 residues. Trimming removed 3 bases at V and 7 bases at J, with 12 bases between. The CDR3: CASSMRQFRGELFF. The CDR3 nucleotides are TGTGCCAGTAGTATGAGACAGTTCCGCGGGGAGCTGTTTTTT.

The chain joins TRBV6-4 to TRBJ1-2, with D tentatively TRBD1 (6 bases). Trimming stripped 6 bases from V and 4 bases from J, with 21 bases between. The CDR3 is made up of 16 amino acids. CDR1 is MRHNA and CDR2 is SNTAGT in the germline V gene. CDR3 sequence: CASSLSPGQTVYGYTF. For the CDR3, the DNA is TGTGCCAGCAGCCTATCTCCGGGACAAACAGTCTATGGCTACACCTTC.

The chain couples TRBV11-2 to TRBJ1-6; 10 nucleotides align to TRBD1. The CDR3 runs to 16 residues. Germline CDR1 reads SGHAT; CDR2 reads FQNNGV. V lost 1 base and J lost 7; bases outside the gene matches: 4. DNA for the CDR3: TGTGCCAGCAGCTTAGGGACAGGGGGTCGGAATTCACCCCTCCACTTT. As protein: CASSLGTGGRNSPLHF.

The chain recombines TRBV27 with TRBJ1-1; TRBD1 is a possible D gene (5 bases). This CDR3 has 15 amino acids. V lost 6 bases, J lost 3 bases, and 17 bases lay in between. Germline V CDR1 and CDR2: MNHEY, SMNVEV (reference sequence). CDR3 sequence: CASRLGQGRYTEAFF. CDR3 nucleotide sequence: TGTGCCAGCAGATTAGGGCAGGGACGGTACACTGAAGCTTTCTTT.

This chain connects TRBV4-1 to TRBJ1-1, with D possibly matching TRBD1 (6 bases). V gave up 1 base and J gave up 5 bases, with 23 bases separating them. The CDR3 contains 18 residues. Germline V gene data show CDR1 as MGHRA and CDR2 as YSYEKL. This CDR3 reads CASSQGILRGSLRTEAFF. CDR3 nucleotides: TGCGCCAGCAGCCAAGGTATTTTGAGGGGGTCACTACGGACTGAAGCTTTCTTT.

This chain uses TRBV5-1 with TRBJ2-7, with TRBD2 identical over 11 bases. V lost 0 bases to trimming and J lost 4 bases; unmatched junction nucleotides: 6. Germline V lookup: CDR1 SGHRS, CDR2 YFSETQ. This CDR3 has 16 amino acids. For the CDR3, the DNA is TGCGCCAGCAGCTTGGGCGGTAGCGGGGGGGCTTACGAGCAGTACTTC. It yields the protein CASSLGGSGGAYEQYF.

The genes are TRBV5-1 and TRBJ2-2; D perhaps matches TRBD1 (5 bases). Trimming cost V 0 bases and J 1 base, with 10 bases left between them. The CDR3 has 16 amino acids. CDR1 and CDR2 from the germline V gene are SGHRS and YFSETQ. Here the CDR3 DNA reads TGCGCCAGCAGCTTGGCCCGACAGCAGAACACCGGGGAGCTGTTTTTT. Amino acid sequence: CASSLARQQNTGELFF. Using reference TRBV5-1 and TRBJ2-2 for the parts outside the CDR3, the full variable domain is KAGVTQTPRYLIKTRGQQVTLSCSPISGHRSVSWYQQTPGQGLQFLFEYFSETQRNKGNFPGRFSGRQFSNSRSEMNVSTLELGDSALYLCASSLARQQNTGELFFGEGSRLTVL.

The rearrangement links TRBV7-9 to TRBJ2-5; possible D gene TRBD2, 6 bases. The germline gives CDR1 SEHNR, CDR2 FQNEAQ (reference sequence). The length of the CDR3 is 14 residues. V was pared by 5 bases and J by 4 bases, with 14 bases between. DNA for the CDR3: TGTGCCAGCAGCCCCCTTGGGAGGCCAGAGACCCAGTACTTC. It specifies CASSPLGRPETQYF.

CDR3 sequence: CASRRFDNMNTEAFF. The CDR3 DNA reads as TGTGCCAGCAGACGGTTTGACAACATGAACACTGAAGCTTTCTTT. The V call is TRBV13, the J call TRBJ1-1; D unresolved. Germline CDR1 and CDR2: PRHDT and FYEKMQ (reference sequence). V lost 6 bases and J 0 bases, leaving 14 bases between the germline ends. The CDR3 spans 15 residues.

The J gene is TRBJ2-4, the V gene TRBV28; D may be TRBD1 (6 bases). The germline V gene has CDR1 MDHEN and CDR2 SYDVKM. V lost 8 bases and J lost 1, with 12 bases in between. This CDR3 is built from 14 residues. This CDR3 reads CASGPGAAKNIQYF. In DNA form, the CDR3 reads TGTGCCAGCGGGCCAGGGGCGGCCAAAAACATTCAGTACTTC.

With regard to this clone: The sample has other DNA sequences that encode this CDR3 too. The chain couples TRBV4-1 to TRBJ1-1; the D is unclear. Germline V gene sequence: CDR1 MGHRA, CDR2 YSYEKL. CDR3 length equals 14 residues. The V end was cut by 0 bases, the J end by 6 bases, with 11 bases between. The CDR3 DNA reads TGCGCCAGCAGCCAAGATTCGGCAGAGGCTGAAGCTTTCTTT. Translating it yields CASSQDSAEAEAFF.

The rearrangement joins TRBV5-1 to TRBJ2-6, with a weak D call TRBD2 (5 bases). V was clipped by 3 bases and J by 4 bases, with 11 bases between them. Germline CDR1 is SGHRS and CDR2 is YFSETQ. The CDR3 totals 15 residues. The DNA of the CDR3 is TGCGCCAGCAGCTCCTCGGGGTCAGGGGCCAACGTCCTGACTTTC. Translation: CASSSSGSGANVLTF. Drawing the rest from reference TRBV5-1 and TRBJ2-6, the complete variable domain is KAGVTQTPRYLIKTRGQQVTLSCSPISGHRSVSWYQQTPGQGLQFLFEYFSETQRNKGNFPGRFSGRQFSNSRSEMNVSTLELGDSALYLCASSSSGSGANVLTFGAGSRLTVL.

This rearrangement joins TRBV7-9 to TRBJ1-2, with D possibly matching TRBD1 (6 bases). Germline values: CDR1 SEHNR, CDR2 FQNEAQ (reference sequence). The CDR3 is 13 residues long. V gave up 5 bases and J gave up 1 base, with 8 bases separating them. The CDR3 loop is CASSGGINYGYTF. CDR3 nucleotide sequence: TGTGCCAGCAGCGGGGGCATTAACTATGGCTACACCTTC.

The CDR3 DNA is TGTGCCAGCAGCCTCTTGTTTTCACCCCTCCACTTT. Translated, it gives CASSLLFSPLHF. This rearrangement joins TRBV7-2 to TRBJ1-6; D uncertain. V shed 5 bases and J shed 9 bases, with 8 bases lying between them. The CDR3 is 12 residues long. Germline V gives CDR1 SGHTA, CDR2 FQGNSA.